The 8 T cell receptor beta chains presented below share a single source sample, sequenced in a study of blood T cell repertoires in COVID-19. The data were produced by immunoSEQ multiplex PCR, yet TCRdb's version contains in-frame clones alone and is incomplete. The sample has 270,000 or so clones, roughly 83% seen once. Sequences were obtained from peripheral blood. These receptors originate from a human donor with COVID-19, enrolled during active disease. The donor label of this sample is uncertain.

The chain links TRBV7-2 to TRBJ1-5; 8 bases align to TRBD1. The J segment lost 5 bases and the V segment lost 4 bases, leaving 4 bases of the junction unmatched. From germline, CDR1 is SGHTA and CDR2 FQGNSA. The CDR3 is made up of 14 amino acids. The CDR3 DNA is TGTGCCAGCAGCTCTTTGACAGGGGATCAGCCCCAGCATTTT. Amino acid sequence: CASSSLTGDQPQHF.

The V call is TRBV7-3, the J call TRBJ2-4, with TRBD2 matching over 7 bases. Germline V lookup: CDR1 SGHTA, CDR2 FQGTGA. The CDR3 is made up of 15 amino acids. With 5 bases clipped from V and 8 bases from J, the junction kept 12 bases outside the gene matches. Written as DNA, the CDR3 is TGTGCCAGCAGCCAAGACGCGGGAGTTGGTGACATTCAGTACTTC. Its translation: CASSQDAGVGDIQYF.

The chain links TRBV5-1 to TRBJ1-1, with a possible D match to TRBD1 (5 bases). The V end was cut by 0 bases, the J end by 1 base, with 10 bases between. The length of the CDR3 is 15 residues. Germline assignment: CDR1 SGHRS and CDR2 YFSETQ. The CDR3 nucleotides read TGCGCCAGCAGCTTGGTGCCCGGGGGGAACACTGAAGCTTTCTTT. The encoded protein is CASSLVPGGNTEAFF. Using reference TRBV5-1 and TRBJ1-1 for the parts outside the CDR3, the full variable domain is KAGVTQTPRYLIKTRGQQVTLSCSPISGHRSVSWYQQTPGQGLQFLFEYFSETQRNKGNFPGRFSGRQFSNSRSEMNVSTLELGDSALYLCASSLVPGGNTEAFFGQGTRLTVV.

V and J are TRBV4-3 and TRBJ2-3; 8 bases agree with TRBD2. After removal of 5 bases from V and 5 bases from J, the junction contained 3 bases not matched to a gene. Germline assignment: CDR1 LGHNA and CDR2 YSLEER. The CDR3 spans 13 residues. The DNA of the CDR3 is TGCGCCAGCAGCGTCCTAGCGGGAGATACGCAGTATTTT. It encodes CASSVLAGDTQYF.

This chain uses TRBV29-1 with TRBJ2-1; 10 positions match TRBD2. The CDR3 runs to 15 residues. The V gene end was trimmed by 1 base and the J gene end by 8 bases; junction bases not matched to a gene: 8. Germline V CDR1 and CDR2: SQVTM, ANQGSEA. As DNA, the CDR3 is TGCAGCGTTGAAGTCGAACTAGCGGGATTTTATGAGCAGTTCTTC. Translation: CSVEVELAGFYEQFF.

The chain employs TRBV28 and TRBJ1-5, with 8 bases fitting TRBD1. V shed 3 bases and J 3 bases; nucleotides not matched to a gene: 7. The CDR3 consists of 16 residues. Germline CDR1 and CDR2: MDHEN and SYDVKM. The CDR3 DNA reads TGTGCCAGCAGTTTCTCAGGACAGGGAACCAATCAGCCCCAGCATTTT. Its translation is CASSFSGQGTNQPQHF.

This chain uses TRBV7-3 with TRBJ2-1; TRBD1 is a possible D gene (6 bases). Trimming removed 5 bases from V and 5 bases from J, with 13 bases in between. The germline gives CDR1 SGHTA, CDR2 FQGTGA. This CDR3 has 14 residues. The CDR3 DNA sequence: TGTGCCAGCAGCCCCCGCGGACAGAACAATGAGCAGTTCTTC. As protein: CASSPRGQNNEQFF.

CDR3 amino acids: CASSFHSGEQYF. Here the CDR3 DNA reads TGTGCCAGTTCCTTCCATAGCGGCGAGCAGTACTTC. The J gene is TRBJ2-7, the V gene TRBV19; D is possibly TRBD2 (6 bases). Trimming left V 8 bases short and J 6 bases short, with 14 bases between. CDR3 length equals 12 residues. From germline, CDR1 is LNHDA and CDR2 SQIVND (reference sequence).